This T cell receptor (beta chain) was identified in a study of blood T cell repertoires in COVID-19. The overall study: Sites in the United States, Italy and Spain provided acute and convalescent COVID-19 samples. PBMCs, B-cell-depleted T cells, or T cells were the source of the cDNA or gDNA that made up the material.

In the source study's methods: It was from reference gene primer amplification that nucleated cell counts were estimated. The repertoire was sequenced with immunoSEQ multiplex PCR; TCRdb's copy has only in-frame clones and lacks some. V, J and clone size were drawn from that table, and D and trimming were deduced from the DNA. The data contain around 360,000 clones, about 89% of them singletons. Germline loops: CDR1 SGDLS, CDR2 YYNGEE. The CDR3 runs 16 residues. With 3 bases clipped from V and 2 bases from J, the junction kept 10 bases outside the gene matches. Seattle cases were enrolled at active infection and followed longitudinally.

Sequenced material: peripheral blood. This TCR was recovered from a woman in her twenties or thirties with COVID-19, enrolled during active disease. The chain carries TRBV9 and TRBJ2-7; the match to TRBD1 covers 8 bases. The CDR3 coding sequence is TGTGCCAGCAGCGGGACTGGAGGACAGGGCACCTACGAGCAGTACTTC. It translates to CASSGTGGQGTYEQYF.